The entry below gives a single T cell receptor (beta chain) sequence along with its context. This CDR3 comprises 18 residues. V trimming: 5 bases; J trimming: 2 bases; junction bases outside the gene matches: 14. Per the germline V gene, CDR1 is SGHTA and CDR2 is FQGNSA. This sample was taken from a study of shared T cell receptors in the human thymus. Sequencing used immunoSEQ multiplex PCR; TCRdb keeps in-frame clones, though not all of them. The top ten clones hold 0.0095% to 0.013% of a sample with more than 550,000 clones, approximately 85% of them seen once. The same data also went into a second study, on human thymus T cells. That study adds: Biased V and J segment usage appeared in thymus and peripheral blood.

The specimen was thymocytes. V and J are TRBV7-2 and TRBJ2-5; 10 nucleotides line up with TRBD2. The receptor was isolated from a girl in the first two years of life with a congenital heart defect. Here the CDR3 reads CASSAKTGLAGAQETQYF. Here the CDR3 DNA reads TGTGCCAGCAGCGCTAAGACGGGGCTAGCGGGGGCTCAAGAGACCCAGTACTTC.